The 5 T cell receptor beta chains in this list originate from one sample, sequenced in a study of CD8 T cells in Susac syndrome. An input of roughly 0.45 to 1 ug of RNA was subjected to reverse transcription using random hexamers. TCRdb re-analysed the immunoSEQ multiplex PCR reads in MiXCR, keeping a single row per CDR3 protein. The sample contains 180,000 or so distinct CDR3 sequences, 95% of which appear only once. Sequencing used CD4+ T cells from PBMCs. These receptor sequences come from a human donor in good health.

The DNA of the CDR3 is TGTGCCAGCAGCCAAGCCGCTCGAGCACAGTGGACTGAAGCTTTCTTT. Translated, it gives CASSQAARAQWTEAFF. V and J are TRBV3-1 and TRBJ1-1; D unresolved. The CDR3 contains 16 residues. Per the germline V gene, CDR1 is LGHDT and CDR2 is YNNKEL (reference sequence). V was clipped by 1 base and J by 5 bases, with 17 bases between them.

The chain has TRBV29-1 and TRBJ2-5; 10 nucleotides agree with TRBD2. The germline V gene has CDR1 SQVTM and CDR2 ANQGSEA. V trimming: 1 base; J trimming: 8 bases; junction bases outside the gene matches: 7. The CDR3 contains 14 residues. The DNA for the CDR3 is TGCAGCGTTGAAGTAGCGGGGGGCTCTGAAACCCAGTACTTC. Amino acid sequence: CSVEVAGGSETQYF.

The DNA for the CDR3 is TGTGCCAGCAGTTACTCGACGCCTACAGATACGCAGTATTTT. It codes for CASSYSTPTDTQYF. The rearrangement links TRBV6-5 to TRBJ2-3; D unresolved. With 0 bases removed from V and 3 bases from J, the gap between germline ends came to 7 bases. The germline V gene encodes CDR1 MNHEY and CDR2 SVGAGI. The CDR3 sequence is 14 residues long.

This clonotype was seen once. The chain joins TRBV12-3 or TRBV12-4 to TRBJ2-1; TRBD1 matches 10 bases. The V segment lost 3 bases and the J segment 9 bases; nucleotides outside the gene matches: 8. This CDR3 comprises 15 residues. In nucleotides, the CDR3 is TGTGCCAGCAGTTTTAGACAGGGGGCCTTTGGTGAGCAGTTCTTC. The encoded protein is CASSFRQGAFGEQFF.

The CDR3 DNA reads TGTGCCAGCAGTCCCTCAGGGGGGATCCAGCCCCAGCATTTT. Translating it yields CASSPSGGIQPQHF. The chain is built from TRBV28 and TRBJ1-5; TRBD1 matches 7 bases. Germline loops: CDR1 MDHEN, CDR2 SYDVKM. The V and J ends lost 5 bases and 7 bases, in that order; junction bases with no gene match: 8. The CDR3 is 14 amino acids.